The 22 T cell receptor beta chains below all came from one sample that was sequenced in a study of low-dose radiotherapy and immunotherapy resistance in tumors. Alpha and beta chains were covered, as first-strand cDNA relied on TRAV- and TRBV-specific primers. With a constant-region primer and a V-primer adapter, TCRs were subjected to 20 PCR cycles of amplification. Each CDR3 protein is one row after TCRdb ran MiXCR on the reads. The sample records 17,000 or so distinct CDR3 sequences, around three quarters being singletons. Receptors originate from a human donor with advanced metastatic prostate, ovarian, gallbladder or colorectal cancer (not recorded which). This table probably holds off-target reads from a library built for another chain.

There are a few counts of this clonotype. This chain uses TRBV7-2 with TRBJ2-7; 11 nucleotides agree with TRBD2. This CDR3 comprises 14 residues. CDR1 SGHTA and CDR2 FQGNSA come from the germline V gene. V trimming: 4 bases; J trimming: 3 bases; junction bases outside the gene matches: 2. As DNA, the CDR3 is TGTGCCAGCAGCTCAGGACTAGCGGGCTACGAGCAGTACTTC. Translating gives CASSSGLAGYEQYF.

V gene TRBV9 combines with J gene TRBJ1-5; 8 bases fit TRBD1. Trimming removed 0 bases from V and 3 bases from J; junction bases left unmatched: 2. CDR1 SGDLS and CDR2 YYNGEE come from the germline V gene. The length of the CDR3 is 15 residues. CDR3 residues: CASSVGTGLNQPQHF. CDR3 nucleotides: TGTGCCAGCAGCGTAGGGACAGGGCTCAATCAGCCCCAGCATTTT.

This clonotype was recorded only once. The chain employs TRBV6-5 and TRBJ2-3; the D is unclear. This CDR3 comprises 13 residues. V lost 4 bases and J lost 2, with 7 bases in between. Germline CDR1 and CDR2: MNHEY and SVGAGI. This chain's CDR3 is CASSFADTDTQYF. The CDR3 nucleotides are TGTGCCAGCAGTTTTGCCGACACAGATACGCAGTATTTT.

V is TRBV6-2 or TRBV6-3 and J is TRBJ1-1; TRBD1 matches 9 bases. The trim removed 2 bases at V and 4 bases at J, leaving 8 bases unmatched. Germline V lookup: CDR1 MNHEY, CDR2 SVGEGT. The CDR3 has 16 amino acids. The CDR3: CASSYGTGTGLTEAFF. The CDR3 DNA is TGTGCCAGCAGTTACGGAACCGGGACAGGGCTCACTGAAGCTTTCTTT.

V usage is TRBV5-1 and J usage is TRBJ2-7, with D unresolved. Germline loops: CDR1 SGHRS, CDR2 YFSETQ. The germline V and J ends were trimmed by 2 bases and 2 bases, with 14 bases remaining between them. The CDR3 has 15 amino acids. The CDR3 DNA reads as TGCGCCAGCAGCTTTTCGGATGACCCCCCCTACGAGCAGTACTTC. As protein: CASSFSDDPPYEQYF. The entire variable domain, with the rest obtained from reference TRBV5-1 and TRBJ2-7, is as follows: KAGVTQTPRYLIKTRGQQVTLSCSPISGHRSVSWYQQTPGQGLQFLFEYFSETQRNKGNFPGRFSGRQFSNSRSEMNVSTLELGDSALYLCASSFSDDPPYEQYFGPGTRLTVT.

V gene TRBV20-1 combines with J gene TRBJ2-1; 12 bases agree with TRBD2. The V gene end was trimmed by 3 bases and the J gene end by 0 bases; junction bases not matched to a gene: 3. CDR3 length: 16 residues. CDR1 DFQATT and CDR2 SNEGSKA come from the germline V gene (reference sequence). This chain's CDR3 is CSASSLAGGSYNEQFF. CDR3 nucleotides: TGCAGTGCTAGTTCACTAGCGGGGGGCTCCTACAATGAGCAGTTCTTC.

V is TRBV6-4 and J is TRBJ2-3; maybe TRBD1 (6 bases). V was trimmed by 6 bases and J by 0 bases, leaving 19 bases between them. There are 17 residues in the CDR3. CDR1 is MRHNA, CDR2 SNTAGT, per germline. The CDR3 bases are TGTGCCAGCAGCCCCCCGCAACAGGGTCTTAGCACAGATACGCAGTATTTT. It yields the protein CASSPPQQGLSTDTQYF.

This chain uses TRBV5-1 with TRBJ1-1; D remains unclear. V lost 0 bases to trimming and J lost 2 bases, with 14 bases between them. This CDR3 is built from 16 residues. The germline CDR1 and CDR2 sequences are SGHRS and YFSETQ. The CDR3 loop is CASSLGYQTVNTEAFF. As DNA, the CDR3 is TGCGCCAGCAGCTTGGGGTACCAGACTGTTAACACTGAAGCTTTCTTT.

J is TRBJ1-2 and V is TRBV7-2, with D uncertain. Trimming took 1 base from V and 7 from J, leaving 13 bases between them. Germline assignment: CDR1 SGHTA and CDR2 FQGNSA. This CDR3 contains 14 residues. CDR3 nucleotides: TGTGCCAGCAGCTTAGGGCAGAGGGTGGGTGGCTACACCTTC. Its translation is CASSLGQRVGGYTF. Combining the CDR3 with reference TRBV7-2 and TRBJ1-2 gives the whole variable domain GAGVSQSPSNKVTEKGKDVELRCDPISGHTALYWYRQSLGQGLEFLIYFQGNSAPDKSGLPSDRFSAERTGGSVSTLTIQRTQQEDSAVYLCASSLGQRVGGYTFGSGTRLTVV.

V is TRBV20-1 and J is TRBJ2-3, with 7 bases matching TRBD2. Germline V gives CDR1 DFQATT, CDR2 SNEGSKA (reference sequence). With 2 bases clipped from V and 2 bases from J, the junction kept 7 bases outside the gene matches. This CDR3 region has 15 residues. The CDR3 spells CSARSWTRNTDTQYF. The CDR3 DNA follows: TGCAGTGCTAGAAGCTGGACTAGAAACACAGATACGCAGTATTTT.

This chain joins TRBV19 and TRBJ2-2; D gene unclear. The CDR3 extends over 11 amino acids. The V and J ends lost 6 bases and 9 bases respectively, with 8 bases between them. Germline values: CDR1 LNHDA, CDR2 SQIVND (reference sequence). CDR3 in amino acids: CASRRNWELFF. CDR3 bases: TGTGCCAGTAGAAGAAACTGGGAGCTGTTTTTT. The full variable domain, with the rest looked up from reference TRBV19 and TRBJ2-2, is DGGITQSPKYLFRKEGQNVTLSCEQNLNHDAMYWYRQDPGQGLRLIYYSQIVNDFQKGDIAEGYSVSREKKESFPLTVTSAQKNPTAFYLCASRRNWELFFGEGSRLTVL.

The chain employs TRBV18 and TRBJ2-5; D is unresolved. The germline V gene encodes CDR1 KGHSH and CDR2 LQKENI. The CDR3 totals 16 residues. V lost 2 bases, J lost 0 bases, and 13 bases lay in between. The chain's CDR3 is CASSPSTVGYQETQYF. Here the CDR3 DNA reads TGTGCCAGCTCACCATCAACGGTGGGCTACCAAGAGACCCAGTACTTC.

The chain couples TRBV9 to TRBJ2-7, with 10 nucleotides matching TRBD1. V was pared by 2 bases and J by 2 bases, with 4 bases of the junction left unmatched. The CDR3 extends over 15 amino acids. CDR1 is SGDLS, CDR2 YYNGEE, per germline. For the CDR3, the DNA is TGTGCCAGCAGCGTCGGACAGGGGGGAACCTACGAGCAGTACTTC. Residues: CASSVGQGGTYEQYF. The whole variable domain, remainder taken from reference TRBV9 and TRBJ2-7, is DSGVTQTPKHLITATGQRVTLRCSPRSGDLSVYWYQQSLDQGLQFLIQYYNGEERAKGNILERFSAQQFPDLHSELNLSSLELGDSALYFCASSVGQGGTYEQYFGPGTRLTVT.

This clonotype was seen more than once but under ten times. This chain connects TRBV30 to TRBJ1-5; TRBD1 agrees at 9 bases. The CDR3 consists of 15 residues. Germline CDR1 and CDR2: GTSNPN and SVGIG (reference sequence). The trim removed 2 bases at V and 5 bases at J, leaving 7 bases unmatched. The CDR3 loop reads CAWSPGQGYYQPQHF. Here the CDR3 DNA reads TGTGCCTGGAGTCCGGGACAGGGCTACTATCAGCCCCAGCATTTT.

The V call is TRBV6-5, the J call TRBJ1-5, with D unclear. Germline CDR1 reads MNHEY; CDR2 reads SVGAGI. The V and J ends lost 2 bases and 2 bases respectively, with 7 bases between them. There are 14 residues in the CDR3. The CDR3 DNA is TGTGCCAGCAGTTACGCAGCGGGCAATCAGCCCCAGCATTTT. Amino acid sequence: CASSYAAGNQPQHF.

Concerning this clonotype itself: The junction shows a germline mismatch at one end, possibly a read error. The CDR3, as DNA: TGTGCCACCAGCCCCAGGGGGCCAGGCACCGGGGAGCTGTTTTTT. As protein: CATSPRGPGTGELFF. This chain joins TRBV3-1 and TRBJ2-2, with 8 positions matching TRBD1. Looked up from germline, CDR1 is LGHDT and CDR2 is YNNKEL (reference sequence). This CDR3 has 15 residues.

This rearrangement joins TRBV6-2 or TRBV6-3 to TRBJ1-2, with a weak D call TRBD1 (6 bases). The V and J ends lost 5 bases and 7 bases respectively, with 14 bases between them. The CDR3 is 13 residues long. The germline V gene encodes CDR1 MNHEY and CDR2 SVGEGT. CDR3 sequence: CASSVSDRIGYTF. The CDR3 coding sequence is TGTGCCAGCAGTGTTAGCGACAGGATTGGCTACACCTTC.

This chain links TRBV29-1 with TRBJ2-7; TRBD1 is a possible D gene (6 bases). The germline V gene encodes CDR1 SQVTM and CDR2 ANQGSEA. Trimming removed 4 bases from V and 3 bases from J, with 13 bases in between. The CDR3 totals 13 residues. DNA of the CDR3: TGCAGCGTTGGTGCGGCAGGGGACTACGAGCAGTACTTC. It yields the protein CSVGAAGDYEQYF.

J is TRBJ2-7 and V is TRBV7-9; 7 positions match TRBD1. CDR1 is SEHNR, CDR2 FQNEAQ, per germline (reference sequence). This CDR3 region has 14 residues. The V segment lost 5 bases and the J segment 6 bases; nucleotides outside the gene matches: 10. The CDR3 reads CASSNPGQSSEQYF. The CDR3 DNA is TGTGCCAGCAGCAATCCGGGACAGAGCTCCGAGCAGTACTTC.

The chain has TRBV10-2 and TRBJ1-5, with a weak D call TRBD1 (5 bases). Trimming stripped 7 bases from V and 6 bases from J, with 13 bases between. The CDR3 contains 13 residues. Germline lookup yields CDR1 WSHSY and CDR2 SAAADI. In nucleotides, the CDR3 is TGCGCCAGCACAAATAGTAGGGGTCAGCCCCAGCATTTT. Residues: CASTNSRGQPQHF.

DNA of the CDR3: TGCAGCGCCTCCGGGACAGGACGCTACGAGCAGTACTTC. The encoded protein is CSASGTGRYEQYF. The rearrangement joins TRBV29-1 to TRBJ2-7, with 8 nucleotides matching TRBD1. CDR3 size: 13 residues. CDR1 and CDR2 from the germline V gene are SQVTM and ANQGSEA. The V and J ends lost 7 bases and 3 bases, in that order; junction bases with no gene match: 8.

The rearrangement links TRBV2 to TRBJ2-2, with D unclear. The CDR3 has 14 residues. The germline gives CDR1 SNHLY, CDR2 FYNNEI. Trimming took off 8 bases at V and 0 bases at J, with 10 bases between the two ends. CDR3 residues: CASGRIANTGELFF. The CDR3 nucleotides are TGTGCCAGCGGGCGCATAGCGAACACCGGGGAGCTGTTTTTT.